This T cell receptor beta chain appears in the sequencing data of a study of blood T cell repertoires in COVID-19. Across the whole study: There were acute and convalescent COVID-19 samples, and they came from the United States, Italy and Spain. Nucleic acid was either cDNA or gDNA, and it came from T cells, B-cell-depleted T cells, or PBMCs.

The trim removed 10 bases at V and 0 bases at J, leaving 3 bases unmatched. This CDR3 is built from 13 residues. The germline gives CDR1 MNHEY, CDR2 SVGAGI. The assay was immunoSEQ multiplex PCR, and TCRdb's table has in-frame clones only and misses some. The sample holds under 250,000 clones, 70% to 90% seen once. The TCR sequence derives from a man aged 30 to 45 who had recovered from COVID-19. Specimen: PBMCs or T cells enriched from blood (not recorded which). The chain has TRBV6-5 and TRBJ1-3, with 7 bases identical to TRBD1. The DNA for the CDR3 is TGTGCCACCAGGGGGAGCTCTGGAAACACCATATATTTT. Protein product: CATRGSSGNTIYF.